One and the same sample provided the 30 T cell receptor beta chains below, sequenced in a study of blood T cell repertoires in COVID-19 (dated by TCRdb to 2019 to 2021). Library preparation was by the immunoSEQ multiplex PCR assay. TCRdb limited this immuneACCESS table to in-frame rearrangements with V and J called. A share of clones is missing; checked studies link under half to unresolved V genes, and the rest is unexplained. Counted in this sample were some 230,000 clones; about 88% of them appeared once. The ten largest clones represent roughly a tenth of the sample. Material: peripheral blood. Every receptor here comes from a woman aged 45-60 years with COVID-19, enrolled during active disease.

The chain uses TRBV12-3 or TRBV12-4 and TRBJ1-1, with D unresolved. V was pared by 5 bases and J by 10 bases, with 11 bases between. This CDR3 has 11 residues. This chain's CDR3 is CASSLGETAFF. Here the CDR3 DNA reads TGTGCCAGCAGTCTCGGGGAGACAGCTTTCTTT.

The J gene is TRBJ2-7, the V gene TRBV27; 9 nucleotides match TRBD1. The CDR3 runs 13 residues. Trimming at V came to 8 bases and at J to 2 bases, leaving 4 bases not matched to a gene. The V gene's germline CDR1 is MNHEY and CDR2 SMNVEV (reference sequence). CDR3 nucleotides: TGTGCCAGCGGATGGACAGGGGCCTACGAGCAGTACTTC. Translated, it gives CASGWTGAYEQYF.

This chain uses TRBV28 with TRBJ1-1; 9 bases align to TRBD1. The V segment lost 4 bases and the J segment 2 bases; nucleotides outside the gene matches: 8. The CDR3 runs to 16 residues. The germline V gene has CDR1 MDHEN and CDR2 SYDVKM. CDR3: CASSSRTGVVNTEAFF. The CDR3, as DNA: TGTGCCAGCAGTTCCCGGACAGGGGTGGTAAACACTGAAGCTTTCTTT.

This clone has a handful of counts. CDR3 in amino acids: CASSGPSYCPYEQYF. CDR3 coding DNA: TGCGCCAGCAGTGGCCCGAGTTACTGTCCCTACGAGCAGTACTTC. This chain connects TRBV10-1 to TRBJ2-7; D gene uncertain. From germline, CDR1 is WNHNN and CDR2 SYGVQD (reference sequence). Trimming removed 4 bases from V and 2 bases from J, with 15 bases in between. The CDR3 is 15 amino acids.

J is TRBJ2-1 and V is TRBV27; 12 positions match TRBD2. V shed 4 bases, J shed 10 bases, and the junction held 11 bases outside the gene matches. Germline-derived CDR1 and CDR2 are MNHEY and SMNVEV (reference sequence). This CDR3 contains 16 residues. The CDR3 DNA sequence: TGTGCCAGCAGTTCCTCTAGCGGGGGGGCCGTTAGGGAGCAGTTCTTC. It specifies CASSSSSGGAVREQFF.

A single count supports this clone. V gene TRBV27 combines with J gene TRBJ2-3; 13 nucleotides agree with TRBD2. The V gene's germline CDR1 is MNHEY and CDR2 SMNVEV (reference sequence). The V segment lost 0 bases and the J segment 3 bases; nucleotides outside the gene matches: 6. CDR3 size: 18 residues. CDR3 protein: CASSLSPVTSGGTDTQYF. The CDR3 DNA is TGTGCCAGCAGTTTATCACCCGTGACTAGCGGGGGGACAGATACGCAGTATTTT.

This chain uses TRBV27 with TRBJ1-1, with D unresolved. Germline loops: CDR1 MNHEY, CDR2 SMNVEV (reference sequence). This CDR3 is 13 amino acids long. V was clipped by 3 bases and J by 1 base, with 6 bases between them. The CDR3 DNA follows: TGTGCCAGCAGTTTCCGGGGGAACACTGAAGCTTTCTTT. Amino acids: CASSFRGNTEAFF.

This clone was seen a few times. CDR3 region: CASSPARTGGVWEQFF. The CDR3 DNA follows: TGTGCCAGTTCTCCGGCCCGGACAGGGGGCGTTTGGGAGCAGTTCTTC. The chain links TRBV27 to TRBJ2-1; 11 positions match TRBD1. This CDR3 is 16 amino acids long. With 9 bases clipped from V and 10 bases from J, the junction kept 17 bases outside the gene matches. Germline V gene lookup returns CDR1 MNHEY and CDR2 SMNVEV (reference sequence).

This clone has at least ten counts. This chain joins TRBV5-4 and TRBJ1-3; D may be TRBD1 (5 bases). CDR3 size: 18 residues. The V end lost 2 bases, the J end lost 4 bases, and 22 bases lay between the germline ends. In germline, CDR1 is SGHNT, CDR2 YYREEE (reference sequence). The CDR3 region has the DNA TGTGCCAGCAGCTTCGGTACGGGGGGTCCTCGGCCCGGAAACACCATATATTTT. Translation gives CASSFGTGGPRPGNTIYF.

The V gene is TRBV7-9, the J gene TRBJ1-4, with D uncertain. CDR1 SEHNR and CDR2 FQNEAQ come from the germline V gene (reference sequence). This CDR3 has 16 residues. V lost 3 bases and J lost 1, with 12 bases in between. The CDR3 reads CASSLKGGGTNEKLFF. In DNA form, the CDR3 reads TGTGCCAGCAGCTTGAAGGGAGGCGGAACTAATGAAAAACTGTTTTTT.

This clone occurred a few times. Different DNA sequences within this sample yield the same CDR3. The chain couples TRBV19 to TRBJ1-6; 9 bases map to TRBD1. The CDR3 covers 13 residues. Germline CDR1 and CDR2: LNHDA and SQIVND (reference sequence). J gave up 7 bases and V 6 bases, and 1 base lay outside the gene matches. CDR3 DNA sequence: TGTGCCAGTAGGACAGGGGGGAATTCACCCCTCCACTTT. Protein product: CASRTGGNSPLHF.

This clone was counted only a few times. The chain combines TRBV4-1 with TRBJ2-7, with a tentative D call TRBD1 (5 bases). V shed 1 base and J shed 3 bases, with 7 bases lying between them. The CDR3 contains 13 residues. CDR1 and CDR2 from the germline V gene are MGHRA and YSYEKL. CDR3: CASSQVDNYEQYV. CDR3 nucleotides: TGCGCCAGCAGCCAAGTGGACAACTACGAGCAGTACGTC.

The chain combines TRBV3-1 (or the pseudogene TRBV3-2) with TRBJ2-3; possibly TRBD1 for D (5 bases). Germline V gene sequence: CDR1 LGHDT, CDR2 YNNKEL (reference sequence). The CDR3 contains 14 residues. V lost 3 bases and J 2 bases, leaving 9 bases between the germline ends. CDR3 nucleotide sequence: TGTGCCAGCAGCCATAGGGGTCTCACAGATACGCAGTATTTT. Translation gives CASSHRGLTDTQYF.

This clone was counted once. V and J are TRBV27 and TRBJ2-3; TRBD1 might be the D (6 bases). The germline V gene encodes CDR1 MNHEY and CDR2 SMNVEV (reference sequence). The CDR3 has 17 amino acids. V was shortened by 7 bases and J by 0 bases, with 20 bases between the two germline ends. The CDR3 sequence is CASKHTGLGLSTDTQYF. CDR3 nucleotides: TGTGCCAGCAAACACACAGGGCTGGGATTAAGCACAGATACGCAGTATTTT.

The V gene is TRBV11-2, the J gene TRBJ2-1; 7 bases match TRBD2. After removal of 5 bases from V and 9 bases from J, the junction contained 7 bases not matched to a gene. The germline CDR1 and CDR2 sequences are SGHAT and FQNNGV. The CDR3 length is 13 residues. For the CDR3, the DNA is TGTGCCAGCAGCCTACGGACTAGGGGTGAGCAGTTCTTC. It is translated as CASSLRTRGEQFF.

V gene TRBV2 combines with J gene TRBJ1-5; TRBD1 matches at 8 bases. V was pared by 4 bases and J by 0 bases, with 5 bases of the junction left unmatched. This CDR3 comprises 16 residues. Germline values: CDR1 SNHLY, CDR2 FYNNEI. The CDR3 sequence: CASSARGQGSNQPQHF. CDR3 coding DNA: TGTGCCAGCAGTGCGCGAGGACAGGGTAGCAATCAGCCCCAGCATTTT.

The J gene is TRBJ1-6, the V gene TRBV9; TRBD1 might be the D (6 bases). Trimming removed 3 bases from V and 13 bases from J, with 17 bases in between. CDR3 length: 14 amino acids. Germline V CDR1 and CDR2: SGDLS, YYNGEE. For the CDR3, the DNA is TGTGCCAGCAGCGCCACAGGGAGTGGGTCGCCCCTCCACTTT. Residues: CASSATGSGSPLHF.

The chain employs TRBV10-3 and TRBJ1-1; tentatively, D is TRBD1 (5 bases). Germline loops: CDR1 ENHRY, CDR2 SYGVKD. The CDR3 runs 13 residues. The germline V and J ends were trimmed by 5 bases and 5 bases, with 12 bases remaining between them. This CDR3 reads CAISSDRGTEAFF. For the CDR3, the DNA is TGTGCCATCAGTTCCGACAGAGGAACTGAAGCTTTCTTT.

The chain is built from TRBV11-3 and TRBJ2-7; 9 bases line up with TRBD1. The junction had 1 base not matched to a gene; V was cut back by 4 bases and J by 0 bases. CDR1 is SGHNT and CDR2 is YENEEA in the germline V gene. The CDR3 is 14 residues long. In DNA, the CDR3 is TGTGCCAGCAGCTGGACAGGGGCCTCCTACGAGCAGTACTTC. Translated: CASSWTGASYEQYF.

V is TRBV27 and J is TRBJ1-2, with TRBD1 matching over 7 bases. The CDR3 has 15 amino acids. Germline CDR1 is MNHEY and CDR2 is SMNVEV (reference sequence). Germline trimming cut 6 bases from V and 7 bases from J; bases unmatched to any gene: 14. CDR3 in DNA: TGTGCCAGCAGAGGTGCGGGGACAGCCTTATTTGGCTACACCTTC. This gives the protein CASRGAGTALFGYTF.

The chain links TRBV14 to TRBJ2-2, with D perhaps TRBD1 (6 bases). The CDR3 has 15 residues. Trimming removed 1 base at V and 7 bases at J, with 13 bases between. Germline CDR1 and CDR2: SGHDN and FVKESK. CDR3 DNA sequence: TGTGCCAGCAGCCAAGGCCGTCAGGGACACGGGGAGCTGTTTTTT. This translates into CASSQGRQGHGELFF. The full variable domain, completed using reference TRBV14 and TRBJ2-2, is EAGVTQFPSHSVIEKGQTVTLRCDPISGHDNLYWYRRVMGKEIKFLLHFVKESKQDESGMPNNRFLAERTGGTYSTLKVQPAELEDSGVYFCASSQGRQGHGELFFGEGSRLTVL.

The CDR3 sequence: CAIGTGASYNEQFF. The CDR3 DNA reads as TGTGCCATCGGGACAGGGGCCTCCTACAATGAGCAGTTCTTC. V and J are TRBV10-3 and TRBJ2-1; TRBD1 matches 10 bases. This CDR3 comprises 14 residues. Germline values: CDR1 ENHRY, CDR2 SYGVKD. V shed 8 bases and J 0 bases; nucleotides not matched to a gene: 1.

V is TRBV19 and J is TRBJ2-3, with D maybe TRBD1 (5 bases). Germline V lookup: CDR1 LNHDA, CDR2 SQIVND (reference sequence). V shed 5 bases and J shed 5 bases, with 8 bases lying between them. The CDR3 has 12 residues. The CDR3 DNA sequence: TGTGCCAGTAGTTTCAGGGAAGATACGCAGTATTTT. It translates to CASSFREDTQYF.

The V call is TRBV18, the J call TRBJ1-5; 8 bases fit TRBD1. The CDR3 is made up of 17 amino acids. V was pared by 3 bases and J by 3 bases, with 10 bases of the junction left unmatched. Germline CDR1 KGHSH, CDR2 LQKENI. The CDR3 region is CASSPQGAFYPNQPQHF. CDR3 in DNA: TGTGCCAGCTCACCGCAGGGGGCCTTTTATCCCAATCAGCCCCAGCATTTT.

The CDR3 reads CASSEILGGSGANVLTF. The CDR3 DNA follows: TGTGCCAGCAGTGAAATATTGGGAGGATCTGGGGCCAACGTCCTGACTTTC. The V and J genes are TRBV2 and TRBJ2-6, with D tentatively TRBD2 (6 bases). Germline CDR1 SNHLY, CDR2 FYNNEI. V was pared by 2 bases and J by 1 base, with 12 bases between. The CDR3 consists of 17 residues.

The chain combines TRBV7-3 with TRBJ2-3; possibly TRBD2 for D (5 bases). Trimming removed 5 bases from V and 2 bases from J, with 11 bases in between. The CDR3 is 14 amino acids. CDR1 is SGHTA and CDR2 is FQGTGA in the germline V gene. In nucleotides, the CDR3 is TGTGCCAGCAGCATAGGACTCGTCACAGATACGCAGTATTTT. This codes for CASSIGLVTDTQYF.

This clone has just one count. Here the CDR3 DNA reads TGCGCCAGCAGTGAGTTCGAACAGGGGGCCCTTTCCTACGAGCAGTACTTC. Its protein product is CASSEFEQGALSYEQYF. The genes are TRBV10-2 and TRBJ2-7, with 9 bases fitting TRBD1. Germline CDR1 WSHSY, CDR2 SAAADI. With V trimmed by 1 base and J by 1 base, 8 bases remained unmatched. The CDR3 consists of 17 residues.

This sequence joins TRBV13 and TRBJ2-2, with 7 bases that match TRBD2. Losses at the gene ends were 6 bases for V and 4 bases for J; bases not matched to a gene: 11. The germline CDR1 and CDR2 sequences are PRHDT and FYEKMQ (reference sequence). CDR3 length equals 16 residues. CDR3 DNA: TGTGCCAGCAGTCGGAGTTGGGGAGGGAGCACCGGGGAGCTGTTTTTT. This translates into CASSRSWGGSTGELFF.

The table lists this clone with a count of one. The chain recombines TRBV7-6 with TRBJ1-3; 8 bases align to TRBD1. The CDR3 covers 16 residues. The germline CDR1 and CDR2 sequences are SGHVS and FNYEAQ. V was pared by 5 bases and J by 7 bases, with 13 bases of the junction left unmatched. Written as DNA, the CDR3 is TGTGCCAGCAGCCACCCCGGACAGGGAAGGGGGAACACCATATATTTT. Translating gives CASSHPGQGRGNTIYF.

This clone was detected once. The genes are TRBV28 and TRBJ2-1, with D possibly being TRBD1 (6 bases). The CDR3 totals 15 residues. CDR1 and CDR2 (germline): MDHEN, SYDVKM. V lost 3 bases and J 5 bases, leaving 14 bases between the germline ends. Here the CDR3 DNA reads TGTGCCAGCAGTTTCTGGACAGCGAGAAACAATGAGCAGTTCTTC. Protein product: CASSFWTARNNEQFF. Combining the CDR3 with reference TRBV28 and TRBJ2-1 gives the whole variable domain DVKVTQSSRYLVKRTGEKVFLECVQDMDHENMFWYRQDPGLGLRLIYFSYDVKMKEKGDIPEGYSVSREKKERFSLILESASTNQTSMYLCASSFWTARNNEQFFGPGTRLTVL.